Sequencing of this T cell receptor (beta chain) was carried out in a study of glioma-infiltrating T cells. TCR alpha and beta CDR3 regions were amplified from RNA using iRepertoire nested multiplex PCR. TCRdb recomputed calls from the multiplex PCR reads with MiXCR, one row per CDR3 protein. The sample has 100,000 to 150,000 distinct CDR3 sequences, 20% to 25% seen once. As regards this clonotype: Sequence at one end of the junction differs from germline and may be a read error.

The receptor was derived from a human donor with low-grade glioma or glioblastoma, undergoing nonglioma brain surgery, or in good health (not recorded which). The sequencing sample was made of glioma tissue, nonneoplastic brain tissue, or PBMCs (not recorded which).

CDR3 coding DNA: TGCAGTGCTGGAGAAGTGACAGGGGCGACAGATACGCAGTATTTT. Its translation: CSAGEVTGATDTQYF. The rearrangement joins TRBV20-1 to TRBJ2-3; 8 bases are a match to TRBD1. Per germline, CDR1 DFQATT and CDR2 SNEGSKA (reference sequence). The CDR3 length is 15 residues.